The 18 T cell receptor beta chains reported below all come from one sample, sequenced in a study of OX40 agonist ivuxolimab in advanced cancers. Some clones are missing from TCRdb's copy, which holds only in-frame ones; the method was immunoSEQ multiplex PCR. Found here are tens of thousands of clones, more than 80% of them singletons; the top ten hold about 7%. The sequencing used CD4+ or CD8+ T cells sorted from blood, collected in a trial of the OX40 agonist ivuxolimab. These receptors all come from an adult with an advanced solid tumor such as melanoma, head and neck, liver or kidney cancer.

The J gene is TRBJ2-5, the V gene TRBV5-6; 12 positions agree with TRBD2. The CDR3 has 16 residues. The trim removed 0 bases at V and 5 bases at J, leaving 5 bases unmatched. Germline CDR1 and CDR2: SGHDT and YYEEEE. CDR3 protein: CASSLEASGRVETQYF. The CDR3 DNA is TGTGCCAGCAGCTTGGAGGCTAGCGGGAGGGTGGAGACCCAGTACTTC. Full variable domain (missing parts from reference TRBV5-6 and TRBJ2-5): DAGVTQSPTHLIKTRGQQVTLRCSPKSGHDTVSWYQQALGQGPQFIFQYYEEEERQRGNFPDRFSGHQFPNYSSELNVNALLLGDSALYLCASSLEASGRVETQYFGPGTRLLVL.

The rearrangement uses TRBV11-3 and TRBJ2-1; 12 nucleotides match TRBD2. Germline assignment: CDR1 SGHNT and CDR2 YENEEA. The CDR3 contains 18 residues. V shed 4 bases and J 10 bases; nucleotides not matched to a gene: 17. The CDR3 coding sequence is TGTGCCAGCAGCTCTACAGGGACTAGCGGGTGGGGACCGCCGGAGCAGTTCTTC. Its protein is CASSSTGTSGWGPPEQFF.

This chain connects TRBV18 to TRBJ2-7; 9 bases line up with TRBD2. The V gene's germline CDR1 is KGHSH and CDR2 LQKENI. Trimming cost V 0 bases and J 2 bases; bases outside gene matches: 11. This CDR3 comprises 18 residues. CDR3 nucleotide sequence: TGTGCCAGCTCACCACCGTCGGGCGTAGCGGGGGATGCCTACGAGCAGTACTTC. Translated: CASSPPSGVAGDAYEQYF.

The CDR3 nucleotides read TGTGCCAGCAGTGATTGGGGCACCTCCTACAATGAGCAGTTCTTC. Translated, it gives CASSDWGTSYNEQFF. The rearrangement joins TRBV6-1 to TRBJ2-1, with D tentatively TRBD1 (5 bases). Per germline, CDR1 MNHNS and CDR2 SASEGT. V shed 3 bases and J shed 0 bases, with 9 bases lying between them. The CDR3 covers 15 residues.

The chain employs TRBV2 and TRBJ2-5, with D possibly being TRBD1 or TRBD2 (5 bases each). The J call could be wrong; TRBJ2-7 is a better fit for the DNA end. The germline V gene has CDR1 SNHLY and CDR2 FYNNEI. This CDR3 has 14 residues. This CDR3 is CASSEGWGSYEQYF. DNA of the CDR3: TGTGCCAGCAGTGAAGGGTGGGGGTCCTACGAGCAGTACTTC.

The chain couples TRBV4-1 to TRBJ2-7; 9 nucleotides align to TRBD1. The CDR3 covers 15 residues. Germline CDR1 is MGHRA and CDR2 is YSYEKL. Germline trimming cut 2 bases from V and 0 bases from J; bases unmatched to any gene: 2. CDR3 bases: TGCGCCAGCAGCCAACTGACAGGGGGCTCCTACGAGCAGTACTTC. Translating it yields CASSQLTGGSYEQYF.

The rearrangement joins TRBV10-3 to TRBJ2-7; 8 nucleotides agree with TRBD1. This CDR3 is built from 15 residues. Germline-derived CDR1 and CDR2 are ENHRY and SYGVKD. Trimming took 10 bases from V and 7 from J; bases not matched to a gene: 18. The CDR3 DNA sequence: TGTGCCAGCAGCGCCGGGACAGGCCCCAGTTGGGAGCAGTACTTC. Translated: CASSAGTGPSWEQYF.

The table lists this clone with a few counts. Other DNA sequences within the sample encode an identical CDR3. Here the CDR3 DNA reads TGCAGTGCTAGAGATCGCGAGCAGTACTTC. Residues: CSARDREQYF. The V call is TRBV20-1, the J call TRBJ2-7; D not resolved. Trimming took off 0 bases at V and 6 bases at J, with 3 bases between the two ends. CDR1 is DFQATT, CDR2 SNEGSKA, per germline (reference sequence). This CDR3 comprises 10 residues.

V usage is TRBV5-8 and J usage is TRBJ2-1; the D gene could be TRBD1 or TRBD2 (5 bases each). Germline V CDR1 and CDR2: SGHTS, YDEGEE. V lost 3 bases and J 3 bases, leaving 22 bases between the germline ends. CDR3 length: 18 residues. Here the CDR3 DNA reads TGTGCCAGCAGCTCCCGGGGCCGCAAAAGAGGTATCTACAATGAGCAGTTCTTC. It specifies CASSSRGRKRGIYNEQFF.

This chain's CDR3 is CASHRINTEAFF. The DNA of the CDR3 is TGCGCCAGCCACAGGATTAACACTGAAGCTTTCTTT. The rearrangement links TRBV10-1 to TRBJ1-1; tentative D call: TRBD1 (5 bases). Trimming stripped 8 bases from V and 2 bases from J, with 9 bases between. From germline, CDR1 is WNHNN and CDR2 SYGVQD (reference sequence). CDR3 length equals 12 residues.

This clone has only a few counts. The V call is TRBV27, the J call TRBJ1-2; no definite D call. Trimming took off 5 bases at V and 1 base at J, with 8 bases between the two ends. Looked up from germline, CDR1 is MNHEY and CDR2 is SMNVEV (reference sequence). This CDR3 is 13 amino acids long. The DNA of the CDR3 is TGTGCCAGCAGTCAGTGGGATAACTATGGCTACACCTTC. Amino acid sequence: CASSQWDNYGYTF.

The V and J genes are TRBV13 and TRBJ2-3; TRBD2 aligns across 11 bases. CDR3 length: 16 residues. The germline CDR1 and CDR2 sequences are PRHDT and FYEKMQ (reference sequence). The J segment lost 0 bases and the V segment lost 4 bases, leaving 3 bases of the junction unmatched. The CDR3 DNA reads TGTGCCAGCAGCTCCCGACTAGCGGGGAGCACAGATACGCAGTATTTT. It is translated as CASSSRLAGSTDTQYF.

The chain joins TRBV20-1 to TRBJ2-1; the D is unclear. Germline V CDR1 and CDR2: DFQATT, SNEGSKA (reference sequence). CDR3 size: 11 residues. Trimming took off 2 bases at V and 8 bases at J, with 7 bases between the two ends. The CDR3 DNA reads TGCAGTGCTAGACAGGTTGATGAGCAGTTCTTC. Translation gives CSARQVDEQFF.

The chain has TRBV7-8 and TRBJ2-7, with TRBD1 matching over 8 bases. CDR3 length: 15 residues. The V gene's germline CDR1 is SGHVS and CDR2 FQNEAQ. With V trimmed by 5 bases and J by 1 base, 7 bases remained unmatched. In DNA form, the CDR3 reads TGTGCCAGCAGCCTGGAAAGGACAGGGTCCTACGAGCAGTACTTC. It encodes CASSLERTGSYEQYF.

This CDR3 is CASSSKDRDTEAFF. The CDR3 DNA reads as TGCGCCAGCAGCTCCAAAGACAGGGACACTGAAGCTTTCTTT. The V call is TRBV5-1, the J call TRBJ1-1; TRBD1 matches at 7 bases. The V gene end was trimmed by 3 bases and the J gene end by 3 bases; junction bases not matched to a gene: 5. The CDR3 sequence is 14 residues long. Germline CDR1 is SGHRS and CDR2 is YFSETQ.

The chain joins TRBV7-9 to TRBJ2-1, with 9 bases identical to TRBD2. The germline V gene encodes CDR1 SEHNR and CDR2 FQNEAQ (reference sequence). The CDR3 is 17 residues long. With V trimmed by 4 bases and J by 4 bases, 11 bases remained unmatched. The CDR3 region has the DNA TGTGCCAGCAGCTCCGCCGGGAGTAGCGGGAGTTACAATGAGCAGTTCTTC. The encoded protein is CASSSAGSSGSYNEQFF.

This clone showed up just a few times. V gene TRBV11-2 combines with J gene TRBJ2-7; TRBD1 aligns across 8 bases. The CDR3 spans 17 residues. V lost 5 bases, J lost 5 bases, and 17 bases stayed unmatched. Germline-derived CDR1 and CDR2 are SGHAT and FQNNGV. CDR3 loop: CASSPHSDRGPSHEQYF. DNA of the CDR3: TGTGCCAGCAGCCCTCACTCCGACAGGGGCCCCAGCCACGAGCAGTACTTC.

This chain joins TRBV15 and TRBJ1-1, with D unclear. CDR3 length: 13 amino acids. Trimming pared 5 bases from V and 6 bases from J, leaving 13 bases between. Germline assignment: CDR1 LNHNV and CDR2 YYDKDF (reference sequence). CDR3: CATSDRGLAEAFF. The DNA for the CDR3 is TGTGCCACCAGCGACCGAGGGCTGGCTGAAGCTTTCTTT.